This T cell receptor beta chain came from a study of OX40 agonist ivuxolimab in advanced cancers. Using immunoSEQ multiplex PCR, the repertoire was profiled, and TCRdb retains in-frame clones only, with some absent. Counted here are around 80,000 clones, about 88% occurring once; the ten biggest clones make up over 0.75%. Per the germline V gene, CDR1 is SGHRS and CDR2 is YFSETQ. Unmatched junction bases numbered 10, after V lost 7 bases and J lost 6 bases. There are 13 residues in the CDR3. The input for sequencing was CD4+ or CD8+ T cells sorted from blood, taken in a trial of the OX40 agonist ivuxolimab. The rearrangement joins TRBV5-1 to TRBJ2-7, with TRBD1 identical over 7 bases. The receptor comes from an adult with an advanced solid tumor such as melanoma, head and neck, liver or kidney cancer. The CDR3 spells CASSTGSPLEQYF. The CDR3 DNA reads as TGCGCCAGCTCGACAGGGTCCCCCCTCGAGCAGTACTTC. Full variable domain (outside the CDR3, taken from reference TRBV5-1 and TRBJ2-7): KAGVTQTPRYLIKTRGQQVTLSCSPISGHRSVSWYQQTPGQGLQFLFEYFSETQRNKGNFPGRFSGRQFSNSRSEMNVSTLELGDSALYLCASSTGSPLEQYFGPGTRLTVT.